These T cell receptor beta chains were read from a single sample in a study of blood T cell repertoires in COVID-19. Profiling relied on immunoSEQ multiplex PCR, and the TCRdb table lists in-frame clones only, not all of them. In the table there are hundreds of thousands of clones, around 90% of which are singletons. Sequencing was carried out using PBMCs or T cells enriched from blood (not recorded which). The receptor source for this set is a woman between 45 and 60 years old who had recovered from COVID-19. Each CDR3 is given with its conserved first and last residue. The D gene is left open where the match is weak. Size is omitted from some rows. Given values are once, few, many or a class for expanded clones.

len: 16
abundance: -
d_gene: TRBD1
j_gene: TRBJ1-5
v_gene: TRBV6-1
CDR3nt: TGTGCCAGCAGTGCCTGGGACAGGGGACGAGGCCAGCCCCAGCATTTT
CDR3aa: CASSAWDRGRGQPQHF

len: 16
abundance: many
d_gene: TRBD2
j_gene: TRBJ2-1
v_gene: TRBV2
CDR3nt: TGTGCCAGCAGTGGGACTAGCGGGAGGGCTTGGTATGAGCAGTTCTTC
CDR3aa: CASSGTSGRAWYEQFF

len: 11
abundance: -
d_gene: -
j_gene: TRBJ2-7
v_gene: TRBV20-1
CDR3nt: TGCAGTGCTAAAGAGAGCTACGAGCAGTACTTC
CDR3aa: CSAKESYEQYF

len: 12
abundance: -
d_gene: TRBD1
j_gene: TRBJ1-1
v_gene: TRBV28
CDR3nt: TGTGCCAGCAGTACCAGACAGGGTCCCGCTTTCTTT
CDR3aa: CASSTRQGPAFF

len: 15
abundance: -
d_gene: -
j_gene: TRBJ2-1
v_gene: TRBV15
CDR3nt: TGTGCCACCAGCAGCGGACAGAGCTCCTACAATGAGCAGTTCTTC
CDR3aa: CATSSGQSSYNEQFF

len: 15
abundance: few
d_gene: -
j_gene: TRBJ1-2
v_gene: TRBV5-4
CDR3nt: TGTGCCAGCAGCTTAAAGACAGGAGTAAACTATGGCTACACCTTC
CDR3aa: CASSLKTGVNYGYTF

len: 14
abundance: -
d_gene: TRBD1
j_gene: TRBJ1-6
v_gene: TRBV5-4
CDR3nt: TGTGCCAGCAGCTTCGGACAGGAGAATTCACCCCTCCACTTT
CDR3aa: CASSFGQENSPLHF

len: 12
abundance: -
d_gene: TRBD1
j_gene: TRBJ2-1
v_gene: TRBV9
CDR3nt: TGTGCCAGCAACGACAGGGCTGATGAGCAGTTCTTC
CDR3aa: CASNDRADEQFF

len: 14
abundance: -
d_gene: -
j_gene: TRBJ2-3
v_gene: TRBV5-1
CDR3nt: TGCGCCAGCAGCTTGGCGGTGAGCACAGATACGCAGTATTTT
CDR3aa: CASSLAVSTDTQYF

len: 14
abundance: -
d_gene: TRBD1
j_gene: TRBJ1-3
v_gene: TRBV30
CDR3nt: TGTGCCTCTGACCGGGACAGCTCTGGAAACACCATATATTTT
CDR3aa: CASDRDSSGNTIYF

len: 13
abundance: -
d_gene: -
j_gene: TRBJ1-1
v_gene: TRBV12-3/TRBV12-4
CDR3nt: TGTGCCAGCAGTTTAAACCAACGGACTGAAGCTTTCTTT
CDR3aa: CASSLNQRTEAFF

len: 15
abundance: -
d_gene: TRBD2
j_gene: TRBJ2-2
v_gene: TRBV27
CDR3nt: TGTGCCAGCAGACTAGCGACCACGTTTCCCGGGGAGCTGTTTTTT
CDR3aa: CASRLATTFPGELFF

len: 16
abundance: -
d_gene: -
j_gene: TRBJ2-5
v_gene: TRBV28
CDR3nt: TGTGCCAGCAGTTTGTTTCTTATGGGGGGGGCGGAGACCCAGTACTTC
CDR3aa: CASSLFLMGGAETQYF

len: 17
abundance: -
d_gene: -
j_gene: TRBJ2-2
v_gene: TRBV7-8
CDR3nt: TGTGCCAGCAATCCAAATATAGGACTTCGACCCACCGGGGAGCTGTTTTTT
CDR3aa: CASNPNIGLRPTGELFF

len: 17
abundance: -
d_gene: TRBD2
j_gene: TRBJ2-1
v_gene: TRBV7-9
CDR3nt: TGTGCCAGCAGCTTAGAAGCCGGGACTAGCGGGAGTAATGAGCAGTTCTTC
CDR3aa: CASSLEAGTSGSNEQFF

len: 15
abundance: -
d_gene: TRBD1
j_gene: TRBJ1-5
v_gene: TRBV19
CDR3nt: TGTGCCAGTAGTATAGGGACAGGGTGGGAGCAGCCCCAGCATTTT
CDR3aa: CASSIGTGWEQPQHF

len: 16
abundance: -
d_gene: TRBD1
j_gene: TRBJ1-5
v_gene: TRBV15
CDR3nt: TGTGCCACCAGCGCTCTTTCAGGGGGCATCAATCAGCCCCAGCATTTT
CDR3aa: CATSALSGGINQPQHF

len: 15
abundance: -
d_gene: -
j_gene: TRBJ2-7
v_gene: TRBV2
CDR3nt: TGTGCCAGCAGTGAAAATAGGGGCCAAGACGGGGAGCAGTACTTC
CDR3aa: CASSENRGQDGEQYF

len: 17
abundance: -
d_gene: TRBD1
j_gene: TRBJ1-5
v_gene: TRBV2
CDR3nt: TGTGCCAGCAGTGAAGGACAGGGGATTAATAGCAATCAGCCCCAGCATTTT
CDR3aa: CASSEGQGINSNQPQHF

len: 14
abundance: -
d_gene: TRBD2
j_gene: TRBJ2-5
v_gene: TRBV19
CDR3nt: TGTGCCAGTTCTAGCGGGAGATTAGGAGAGACCCAGTACTTC
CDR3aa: CASSSGRLGETQYF

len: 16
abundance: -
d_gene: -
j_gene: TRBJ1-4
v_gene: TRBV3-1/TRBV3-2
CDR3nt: TGTGCCAGCAGCCAAAACCCCGGCATCGCAGGGGAAAAACTGTTTTTT
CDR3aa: CASSQNPGIAGEKLFF

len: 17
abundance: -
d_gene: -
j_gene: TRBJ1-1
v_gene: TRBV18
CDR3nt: TGTGCCAGCTCACCACTTACAAAAGGGGGTAGGGCGACTGAAGCTTTCTTT
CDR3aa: CASSPLTKGGRATEAFF

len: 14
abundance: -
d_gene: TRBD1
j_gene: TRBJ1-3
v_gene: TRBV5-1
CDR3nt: TGCGCCAGCAGCGGGGACAGCTCTGGAAACACCATATATTTT
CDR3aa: CASSGDSSGNTIYF

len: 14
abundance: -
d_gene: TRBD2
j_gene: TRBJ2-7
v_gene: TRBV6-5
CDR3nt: TGTGCCAGCCTCGGGACTAGCGGGATATACGAGCAGTACTTC
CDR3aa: CASLGTSGIYEQYF

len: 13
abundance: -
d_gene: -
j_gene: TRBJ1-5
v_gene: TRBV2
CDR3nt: TGTGCCAGCAGTCGGGACACCTATCAGCCCCAGCATTTT
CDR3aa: CASSRDTYQPQHF

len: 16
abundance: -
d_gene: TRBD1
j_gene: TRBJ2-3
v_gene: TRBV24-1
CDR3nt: TGTGCCACCAGTGACCGGGGACAGGGGCTTTCCGATACGCAGTATTTT
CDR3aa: CATSDRGQGLSDTQYF

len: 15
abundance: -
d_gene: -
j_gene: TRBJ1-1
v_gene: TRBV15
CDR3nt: TGTGCCACCAGCAGAAGGGACACTAGGAACACTGAAGCTTTCTTT
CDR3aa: CATSRRDTRNTEAFF

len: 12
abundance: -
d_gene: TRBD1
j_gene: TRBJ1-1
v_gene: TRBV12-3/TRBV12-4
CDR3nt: TGTGCCAGCATTGGGACAGGTGATGTCGGTTTCTTT
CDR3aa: CASIGTGDVGFF

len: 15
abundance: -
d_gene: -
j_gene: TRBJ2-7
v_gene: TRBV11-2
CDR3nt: TGTGCCAGCAGCTTACTTGCTCTCCCAGCGGGCGAGCAGTACTTC
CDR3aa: CASSLLALPAGEQYF

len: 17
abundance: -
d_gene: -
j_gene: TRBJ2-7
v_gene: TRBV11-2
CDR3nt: TGTGCCAGCAGCTTACCCGGGGTTGGTGCGAGGGCCAGCGAGCAGTACTTC
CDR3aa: CASSLPGVGARASEQYF

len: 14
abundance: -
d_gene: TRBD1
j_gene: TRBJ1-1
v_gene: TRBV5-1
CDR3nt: TGCGCCAGCAGCTGGAGACAGGGTTCCACTGAAGCTTTCTTT
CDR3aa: CASSWRQGSTEAFF